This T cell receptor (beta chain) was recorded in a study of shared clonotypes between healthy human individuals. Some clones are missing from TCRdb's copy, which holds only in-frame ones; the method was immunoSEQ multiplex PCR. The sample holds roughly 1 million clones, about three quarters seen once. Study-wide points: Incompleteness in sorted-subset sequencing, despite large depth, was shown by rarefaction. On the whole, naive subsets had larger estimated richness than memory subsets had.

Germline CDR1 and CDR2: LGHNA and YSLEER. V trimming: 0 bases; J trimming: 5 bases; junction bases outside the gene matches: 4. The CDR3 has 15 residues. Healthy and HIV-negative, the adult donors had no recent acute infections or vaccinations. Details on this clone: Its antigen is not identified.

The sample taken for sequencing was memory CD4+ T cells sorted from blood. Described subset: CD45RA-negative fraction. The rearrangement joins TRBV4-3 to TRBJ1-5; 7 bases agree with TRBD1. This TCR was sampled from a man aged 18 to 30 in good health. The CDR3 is CASSQEGTGDQPQHF. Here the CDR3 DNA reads TGCGCCAGCAGCCAAGAAGGAACAGGGGATCAGCCCCAGCATTTT.